The clone carrying this TCR beta chain showed up many times. Its target is not known. This CDR3 spans 13 amino acids. Trimming took off 2 bases at V and 5 bases at J, with 9 bases between the two ends. This entry is derived from a study of T cells in Graves' hyperthyroidism and ophthalmopathy. About the research overall: Peripheral blood was taken when the disease was first diagnosed, before any treatment began. The study, taken as a whole, reports: Most thyroid clonotypes expanded above 0.001 were also detected in blood.

What was amplified from RNA transcripts were TCR beta CDR3 regions. With the HTBI primer set, the TCR CDR3 went through a first round of RT-PCR. TCRdb re-derived calls from the multiplex PCR reads in MiXCR, one entry per CDR3 protein. The sample yields some 150,000 distinct CDR3 sequences, around 20% seen once. The sample comprised blood. The gene calls are TRBV12-3 or TRBV12-4 and TRBJ1-1; D unclear. This TCR was recovered from a woman aged 45-65 years with Graves' hyperthyroidism that later progressed to Graves' ophthalmopathy. CDR3 in DNA: TGTGCCAGCAGTTTACTATCAGGTACTGAAGCTTTCTTT. Translation: CASSLLSGTEAFF.